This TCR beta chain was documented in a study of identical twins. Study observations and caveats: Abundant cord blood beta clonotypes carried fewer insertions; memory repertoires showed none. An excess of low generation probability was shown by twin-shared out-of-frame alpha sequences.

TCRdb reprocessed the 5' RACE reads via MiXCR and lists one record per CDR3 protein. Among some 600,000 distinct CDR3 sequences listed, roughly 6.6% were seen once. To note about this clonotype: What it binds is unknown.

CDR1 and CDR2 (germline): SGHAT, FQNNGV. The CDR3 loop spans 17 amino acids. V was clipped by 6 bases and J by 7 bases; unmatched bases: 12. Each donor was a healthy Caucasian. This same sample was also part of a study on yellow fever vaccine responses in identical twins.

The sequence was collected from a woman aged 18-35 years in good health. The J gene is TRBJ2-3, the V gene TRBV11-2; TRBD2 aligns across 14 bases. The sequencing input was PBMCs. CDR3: CASRRLAGGDLSYTQYF. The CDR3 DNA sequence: TGTGCCAGCAGGAGACTAGCGGGGGGGGATTTGAGTTATACGCAGTATTTT.